Below are 26 T cell receptor beta chains sequenced from a single sample in a study of shared clonotypes between healthy human individuals. TCRdb keeps only in-frame clones here, not all; method: immunoSEQ multiplex PCR. This sample has some 2,000,000 clones, with under 97% found just once. Source material: naive CD4+ T cells sorted from blood. The subset was: CD45RA+ positively selected. Receptors originate from a young man in good health.

The chain combines TRBV30 with TRBJ2-2, with 11 bases identical to TRBD2. The V gene's germline CDR1 is GTSNPN and CDR2 SVGIG (reference sequence). Unmatched junction bases numbered 11, after V lost 4 bases and J lost 4 bases. This CDR3 is built from 17 residues. The CDR3 DNA reads TGTGCCTGGAAAAAGGGACTAGCGGATTTCTCCACCGGGGAGCTGTTTTTT. It specifies CAWKKGLADFSTGELFF. The full variable domain, with the rest looked up from reference TRBV30 and TRBJ2-2, is SQTIHQWPATLVQPVGSPLSLECTVEGTSNPNLYWYRQAAGRGLQLLFYSVGIGQISSEVPQNLSASRPQDRQFILSSKKLLLSDSGFYLCAWKKGLADFSTGELFFGEGSRLTVL.

This chain links TRBV5-1 with TRBJ2-7, with D possibly being TRBD2 (6 bases). The CDR3 extends over 16 amino acids. Trimming pared 3 bases from V and 0 bases from J, leaving 16 bases between. Germline CDR1 and CDR2: SGHRS and YFSETQ. CDR3 nucleotide sequence: TGCGCCAGCAGCTCGTTGGGGACTGAAAGCTCCTACGAGCAGTACTTC. Translated, it gives CASSSLGTESSYEQYF.

The chain carries TRBV9 and TRBJ1-3; 7 bases match TRBD1. V was clipped by 0 bases and J by 4 bases; unmatched bases: 4. Germline lookup yields CDR1 SGDLS and CDR2 YYNGEE. The CDR3 is 15 amino acids. The CDR3 coding sequence is TGTGCCAGCAGCGTAGAGGGGGCGTGGGGAAACACCATATATTTT. Translated: CASSVEGAWGNTIYF.

V is TRBV6-5 and J is TRBJ1-6; TRBD1 matches at 7 bases. CDR1 is MNHEY and CDR2 is SVGAGI in the germline V gene. The CDR3 totals 14 residues. The junction had 4 bases not matched to a gene; V was cut back by 6 bases and J by 5 bases. The CDR3 nucleotides are TGTGCCAGCAGGTCCGGGACAGATAATTCACCCCTCCACTTT. It is translated as CASRSGTDNSPLHF.

The chain carries TRBV6-5 and TRBJ2-7; D possibly corresponds to TRBD2 (6 bases). Germline-derived CDR1 and CDR2 are MNHEY and SVGAGI. The CDR3 length is 15 residues. V was clipped by 3 bases and J by 1 base, with 13 bases between them. The CDR3 bases are TGTGCCAGCAGTTATCGGAGGGAGAATTCCTACGAGCAGTACTTC. It encodes CASSYRRENSYEQYF.

This rearrangement joins TRBV7-2 to TRBJ2-1; a possible D gene is TRBD2 (5 bases). V shed 5 bases and J shed 9 bases, with 17 bases lying between them. The CDR3 has 14 amino acids. Germline CDR1 reads SGHTA; CDR2 reads FQGNSA. In nucleotides, the CDR3 is TGTGCCAGCAGCCCCGGGGTAGCTTCCGGTGAGCAGTTCTTC. Its protein is CASSPGVASGEQFF. The complete variable domain, with remaining parts taken from reference TRBV7-2 and TRBJ2-1, reads GAGVSQSPSNKVTEKGKDVELRCDPISGHTALYWYRQSLGQGLEFLIYFQGNSAPDKSGLPSDRFSAERTGGSVSTLTIQRTQQEDSAVYLCASSPGVASGEQFFGPGTRLTVL.

This chain uses TRBV29-1 with TRBJ2-7; D remains unclear. Looked up from germline, CDR1 is SQVTM and CDR2 is ANQGSEA. With 1 base removed from V and 3 bases from J, the gap between germline ends came to 4 bases. This CDR3 comprises 11 residues. The CDR3 sequence is CSVEGFYEQYF. CDR3 DNA: TGCAGCGTTGAAGGATTCTACGAGCAGTACTTC.

The chain has TRBV18 and TRBJ1-4; D is undetermined. This CDR3 is built from 16 residues. Germline V gene lookup returns CDR1 KGHSH and CDR2 LQKENI. V was shortened by 2 bases and J by 1 base, with 11 bases between the two germline ends. The chain's CDR3 is CASSPNRGLTNEKLFF. CDR3 bases: TGTGCCAGCTCACCAAACCGCGGACTAACTAATGAAAAACTGTTTTTT.

V is TRBV5-1 and J is TRBJ1-1; weak D call: TRBD1 (5 bases). Trimming stripped 3 bases from V and 4 bases from J, with 13 bases between. The CDR3 runs to 14 residues. Germline assignment: CDR1 SGHRS and CDR2 YFSETQ. This CDR3 is CASSSLGVGTEAFF. The CDR3 nucleotides read TGCGCCAGCAGCTCCTTGGGGGTAGGCACTGAAGCTTTCTTT.

The V and J genes are TRBV5-1 and TRBJ1-2, with 8 positions matching TRBD1. The CDR3 spans 17 residues. Germline CDR1 is SGHRS and CDR2 is YFSETQ. The J segment lost 0 bases and the V segment lost 5 bases, leaving 12 bases of the junction unmatched. DNA for the CDR3: TGCGCCAGCAGTCTTGGTGGGACAGGAGCGCCTAACTATGGCTACACCTTC. It yields the protein CASSLGGTGAPNYGYTF. Full variable domain (outside the CDR3, taken from reference TRBV5-1 and TRBJ1-2): KAGVTQTPRYLIKTRGQQVTLSCSPISGHRSVSWYQQTPGQGLQFLFEYFSETQRNKGNFPGRFSGRQFSNSRSEMNVSTLELGDSALYLCASSLGGTGAPNYGYTFGSGTRLTVV.

The rearrangement uses TRBV2 and TRBJ2-7; the D call may be TRBD1 or TRBD2 (5 bases each). The CDR3 length is 14 residues. V was shortened by 8 bases and J by 6 bases, with 20 bases between the two germline ends. The germline gives CDR1 SNHLY, CDR2 FYNNEI. CDR3 loop: CASRTGAGAPEQYF. In DNA, the CDR3 is TGTGCCAGCCGAACCGGGGCCGGCGCCCCCGAGCAGTACTTC.

Comments on this clone: The sample carries other DNA sequences with the same CDR3. The rearrangement uses TRBV19 and TRBJ1-1; perhaps TRBD1 as D (5 bases). The length of the CDR3 is 11 residues. The V gene lost 4 bases and the J gene lost 7 bases, with 7 bases spanning the gap. Per the germline V gene, CDR1 is LNHDA and CDR2 is SQIVND (reference sequence). The CDR3 DNA reads TGTGCCAGTAGTACTACAGGTGAAGCTTTCTTT. It codes for CASSTTGEAFF.

V and J are TRBV5-6 and TRBJ1-1, with D uncertain. The CDR3 is 16 amino acids. V was shortened by 5 bases and J by 2 bases, with 19 bases between the two germline ends. Germline V gene lookup returns CDR1 SGHDT and CDR2 YYEEEE. CDR3 protein: CASSLVGAAANTEAFF. DNA for the CDR3: TGTGCCAGCAGTTTAGTAGGCGCGGCGGCCAACACTGAAGCTTTCTTT.

On this clone itself: The identical CDR3 is also encoded by other nucleotide sequences in the sample. V gene TRBV5-4 combines with J gene TRBJ1-1; possible D gene TRBD1, 5 bases. V lost 3 bases to trimming and J lost 0 bases, with 6 bases between them. The CDR3 runs to 13 residues. Germline lookup yields CDR1 SGHNT and CDR2 YYREEE (reference sequence). CDR3 coding DNA: TGTGCCAGCAGCTGGGACCTGAACACTGAAGCTTTCTTT. It is translated as CASSWDLNTEAFF.

This chain uses TRBV2 with TRBJ1-1; D gene ambiguous. From germline, CDR1 is SNHLY and CDR2 FYNNEI. This CDR3 has 12 amino acids. V was cut by 3 bases and J by 6 bases, with 8 bases left in between. CDR3 sequence: CASSEGRAEAFF. The CDR3 nucleotides are TGTGCCAGCAGTGAGGGGAGGGCTGAAGCTTTCTTT.

This clone appeared a single time. The chain carries TRBV19 and TRBJ1-4; D not certain. Per the germline V gene, CDR1 is LNHDA and CDR2 is SQIVND (reference sequence). Trimming took off 6 bases at V and 5 bases at J, with 19 bases between the two ends. This CDR3 comprises 16 residues. The CDR3 region has the DNA TGTGCCAGTAGCTACCCCAGAGGGCAGAGGAATGAAAAACTGTTTTTT. Translated, it gives CASSYPRGQRNEKLFF.

V gene TRBV2 combines with J gene TRBJ1-3, with TRBD1 as a possible D gene (5 bases). The CDR3 spans 14 residues. Germline V gene data show CDR1 as SNHLY and CDR2 as FYNNEI. V was clipped by 10 bases and J by 0 bases, with 13 bases between them. In nucleotides, the CDR3 is TGTGCCACCTCGGGACGAAGCTCTGGAAACACCATATATTTT. It translates to CATSGRSSGNTIYF.

The rearrangement links TRBV4-1 to TRBJ2-7; 11 nucleotides agree with TRBD2. This CDR3 has 16 amino acids. Germline lookup yields CDR1 MGHRA and CDR2 YSYEKL. Losses at the gene ends were 4 bases for V and 2 bases for J; bases not matched to a gene: 7. CDR3 protein: CASSLPTSGKPYEQYF. DNA for the CDR3: TGCGCCAGCAGCCTACCGACTAGCGGGAAGCCCTACGAGCAGTACTTC.

The chain employs TRBV11-2 and TRBJ2-2, with D possibly TRBD1 on 5 matching bases. V gave up 3 bases and J gave up 0 bases, with 17 bases separating them. CDR3 length: 18 residues. The V gene's germline CDR1 is SGHAT and CDR2 FQNNGV. The CDR3 here is CASSFPSVSGTNTGELFF. The CDR3 region has the DNA TGTGCCAGCAGCTTTCCTTCCGTTTCAGGGACGAACACCGGGGAGCTGTTTTTT.

CDR3 bases: TGTGCCAGCAGCTCCCCCAGTCAGCCCCAGCATTTT. Encoded protein: CASSSPSQPQHF. This sequence joins TRBV7-9 and TRBJ1-5; D not certain. Germline-derived CDR1 and CDR2 are SEHNR and FQNEAQ (reference sequence). V shed 4 bases and J shed 6 bases, with 7 bases lying between them. CDR3 length: 12 amino acids.

The CDR3 here is CASSYGTSGAQETQYF. The CDR3 nucleotides are TGCGCCAGCAGCTACGGGACTAGCGGGGCTCAAGAGACCCAGTACTTC. The chain joins TRBV5-1 to TRBJ2-5; 13 bases map to TRBD2. V lost 3 bases and J lost 2; bases outside the gene matches: 4. Germline V lookup: CDR1 SGHRS, CDR2 YFSETQ. The CDR3 runs 16 residues.

The rearrangement joins TRBV7-3 to TRBJ2-5; the match to TRBD2 covers 7 bases. Looked up from germline, CDR1 is SGHTA and CDR2 is FQGTGA. CDR3 length: 14 amino acids. V shed 5 bases and J 1 base; nucleotides not matched to a gene: 4. CDR3 sequence: CASSQTGGQETQYF. The CDR3 DNA follows: TGTGCCAGCAGCCAAACGGGGGGCCAAGAGACCCAGTACTTC.

The V call is TRBV28, the J call TRBJ1-5; tentative D call: TRBD1 (6 bases). Deletions cut 8 bases from V and 2 bases from J, with 19 bases between. The CDR3 extends over 16 amino acids. From germline, CDR1 is MDHEN and CDR2 SYDVKM. DNA of the CDR3: TGTGCCAGCTGCGGGGGTGAGGGGGGCGGCAATCAGCCCCAGCATTTT. Protein product: CASCGGEGGGNQPQHF.

Written as DNA, the CDR3 is TGTGCCAGCAGGATTCCCGGGATCTATGGCTACACCTTC. Translated: CASRIPGIYGYTF. The rearrangement uses TRBV28 and TRBJ1-2, with no clear D. V lost 6 bases, J lost 4 bases, and 12 bases lay in between. Per germline, CDR1 MDHEN and CDR2 SYDVKM. The CDR3 consists of 13 residues.

In this sample, this clone turned up once. The chain links TRBV9 to TRBJ2-5; D uncertain. In germline, CDR1 is SGDLS, CDR2 YYNGEE. The CDR3 sequence is 15 residues long. V was shortened by 2 bases and J by 5 bases, with 16 bases between the two germline ends. For the CDR3, the DNA is TGTGCCAGCAGCGTTTTGGGATTCGAAGGGGAGACCCAGTACTTC. Translated, it gives CASSVLGFEGETQYF.

This chain joins TRBV18 and TRBJ1-2; maybe TRBD1 (6 bases). CDR1 is KGHSH and CDR2 is LQKENI in the germline V gene. This CDR3 is built from 15 residues. V lost 0 bases to trimming and J lost 2 bases, with 10 bases between them. CDR3 bases: TGTGCCAGCTCACCACCGCGGCAGGGGAACTATGGCTACACCTTC. This encodes CASSPPRQGNYGYTF.